One TCR beta chain is described in this entry. This sample was taken from a study of blood T cell repertoires in COVID-19. Study-wide background: The study drew acute and convalescent COVID-19 samples from the United States, Italy and Spain. Sources were T cells, B-cell-depleted T cells, or PBMCs; the material itself was cDNA or gDNA.

The J segment lost 5 bases and the V segment lost 5 bases, leaving 16 bases of the junction unmatched. CDR3 size: 17 residues. Germline V gene sequence: CDR1 LNHDA, CDR2 SQIVND (reference sequence). Study processing details: Nucleated cell number was recorded as an estimate derived from reference gene primer amplification. The assay was immunoSEQ multiplex PCR, and TCRdb's table has in-frame clones only and misses some. V and J calls and clone size come straight from that table; D and trimming were deduced from the DNA. The sample records about 330,000 clones, approximately 87% being singletons. The material sequenced was peripheral blood. This receptor was obtained from a woman in her fifties or sixties with active or convalescent COVID-19. The chain carries TRBV19 and TRBJ2-5, with TRBD1 matching over 8 bases. The CDR3 sequence: CASSPGTGGMGVETQYF. CDR3 nucleotide sequence: TGTGCCAGTAGTCCCGGGACAGGAGGAATGGGGGTGGAGACCCAGTACTTC.